This TCR beta chain was sequenced during a study of blood T cells in healthy people across ages. The junction had 9 bases not matched to a gene; V was cut back by 6 bases and J by 7 bases. Germline CDR1 reads DFQATT; CDR2 reads SNEGSKA (reference sequence). The CDR3 runs 15 residues. Next came a second PCR, run for about 6 to 11 cycles, which used a sample-barcoded 5' primer along with a J-beta primer mix. Template switching added a 12-random-nucleotide identifier to every cDNA molecule. One entry per CDR3 protein results from TCRdb running MiXCR on the 5' RACE reads. The data contain 1.5 million to 2 million distinct CDR3 sequences, less than 50% of them singletons. This clonotype has a handful of counts. PBMCs numbering at least 7 million were isolated per sample.

The material sequenced was blood. This receptor was obtained from a woman between 35 and 50 years old in good health. The chain is built from TRBV20-1 and TRBJ2-1, with 13 bases aligning to TRBD2. This chain's CDR3 is CSATLAGGGHNEQFF. CDR3 bases: TGCAGTGCAACACTAGCGGGGGGGGGCCATAATGAGCAGTTCTTC.